The rows below give T cell receptor beta chains drawn from one sample of a study of cytomegalovirus exposure and HLA in healthy donors. Repertoires were generated with immunoSEQ multiplex PCR, while TCRdb's copy carries only in-frame clones and drops some. The profile shows under 200,000 clones, around 80% of them singletons. Sequenced: PBMCs. The receptors come from a woman aged 40 to 49 in good health and CMV-seronegative. Each CDR3 is given with its conserved first and last residue. A D gene is named only where the DNA matches it firmly. A row's size may be missing; if present it is once, few, many or a size class.

size | J | V | D | DNA | CDR3
NA | TRBJ1-2 | TRBV5-1 | TRBD1 | TGCGCCAGCAGCTTGGAAGCCGGGACAGGGACCGGGGGCTACACCTTC | CASSLEAGTGTGGYTF
once | TRBJ2-5 | TRBV28 | TRBD1 | TGTGCCAGCAGCCCCGACAGGGTTCAGGAGACCCAGTACTTC | CASSPDRVQETQYF
NA | TRBJ2-5 | TRBV7-8 | TRBD2 | TGTGCCAGCAGCTTAGCCGGGCGGGGGGGCCAGAAGACCCAGTACTTC | CASSLAGRGGQKTQYF
NA | TRBJ2-1 | TRBV7-2 | TRBD2 | TGTGCCAGCAGCCCAAGAGGACTAGCGGGGGGGAGTGAGCAGTTCTTC | CASSPRGLAGGSEQFF
NA | TRBJ2-7 | TRBV14 | NA | TGTGCCAGCAGCCTTACGGACAGTGCGCCTTTCTACGAGCAGTACTTC | CASSLTDSAPFYEQYF
NA | TRBJ2-7 | TRBV5-1 | TRBD2 | TGCGCCAGCAGCATTGGGACTAGCGGGAGGGCCGCCCACGAGCAGTACTTC | CASSIGTSGRAAHEQYF
NA | TRBJ1-3 | TRBV5-6 | NA | TGTGCCAGCAGCCCATGGGCAGGGGAAGGGATTTTT | CASSPWAGEGIF
few | TRBJ1-1 | TRBV27 | TRBD1 | TGTGCCAGCAGTTTATCGGGCAGGACAGGGGGAGCTTTCTTT | CASSLSGRTGGAFF
once | TRBJ2-3 | TRBV19 | TRBD2 | TGTGCCAGTACCCTAGCGGGAGGGCCCGCGGATACGCAGTATTTT | CASTLAGGPADTQYF
NA | TRBJ2-1 | TRBV5-1 | TRBD2 | TGCTCCAGCAGCTTGGCCGGACTAGCGGGTCTCAATGAGCAGTTCTTC | CSSSLAGLAGLNEQFF
NA | TRBJ1-5 | TRBV6-1 | NA | TGTGCCAGCAGTGACAGGCCTTCAAATCAGCCCCAGCATTTT | CASSDRPSNQPQHF
NA | TRBJ2-3 | TRBV9 | NA | TGTGCCAGCAGCGTATCGGCAGGGCAAGATACGCAGTATTTT | CASSVSAGQDTQYF
NA | TRBJ1-2 | TRBV19 | NA | TGTGCCAGTAGTATTATTCAGGGTTCGGAAAACTATGGCTACACCTTC | CASSIIQGSENYGYTF
NA | TRBJ1-2 | TRBV2 | NA | TGTGCCAGCAACAGGGTTGGCTATGGCTACACCTTC | CASNRVGYGYTF
once | TRBJ1-6 | TRBV4-1 | TRBD1 | TGCGCCAGCAGCCAAGATGGACAGGGTAATTCACCCCTCCACTTT | CASSQDGQGNSPLHF
NA | TRBJ1-4 | TRBV4-1 | TRBD1 | TGCGCCAGCAGCCAAGATGGGAGCGGGGACAGGGGGGAAAAACTGTTTTTT | CASSQDGSGDRGEKLFF
NA | TRBJ2-2 | TRBV2 | TRBD2 | TGTGCCAGCAGTGAAGCGGGGGGGAGGACCGGGGAGCTGTTTTTT | CASSEAGGRTGELFF
NA | TRBJ2-7 | TRBV6-6 | NA | TGTGCCAGCAGTTACAACTATGACGAGCAGTACTTC | CASSYNYDEQYF
NA | TRBJ2-1 | TRBV2 | NA | TGTGCCAGCGAGAGGGGGAGGGCCTACAATGAGCAGTTCTTC | CASERGRAYNEQFF
once | TRBJ1-2 | TRBV15 | NA | TGTGCCACCAGCAGGACGGCAGGGGGCTACACCTTC | CATSRTAGGYTF
NA | TRBJ1-2 | TRBV6-1 | NA | TGTGCCAGCAGTGGGACAGCAGCTAACTATGGCTACACCTTC | CASSGTAANYGYTF
NA | TRBJ2-7 | TRBV5-1 | NA | TGCGCCAGCAGCTTGGTCTCCGGCAGGGGTCCTTACGAGCAGTACTTC | CASSLVSGRGPYEQYF
NA | TRBJ2-7 | TRBV28 | NA | TGTGCCAGCAGGCCCGGGGGAGTCTACGAGCAGTACTTC | CASRPGGVYEQYF
once | TRBJ2-6 | TRBV9 | TRBD1 | TGTGCCAGCAGCGTAGCTCGGACAGGGTCCTCACGGGCTTCTGGGGCCAACGTCCTGACTTTC | CASSVARTGSSRASGANVLTF
NA | TRBJ1-1 | TRBV7-9 | NA | TGTGCCAGCGGCAGGGGCCCTTCCATTGAAGCTTTCTTT | CASGRGPSIEAFF
NA | TRBJ1-2 | TRBV7-6 | TRBD1 | TGTGCCAGCACCGTCGGGACAGACACTGGAGGCTACACCTTC | CASTVGTDTGGYTF
NA | TRBJ1-2 | TRBV19 | TRBD1 | TGTGCCAGTAGTATAGGGACAGGGAGCGGCTACACCTTC | CASSIGTGSGYTF
NA | TRBJ1-2 | TRBV12-5 | TRBD1 | TGTGCTAGTGGTTGGGGTAGCAGGGGGCCTTTTAACTATGGCTACACCTTC | CASGWGSRGPFNYGYTF
NA | TRBJ2-5 | TRBV11-3 | NA | TGTGCCAGCAGCTTAGGTACGGGAGAAGAGACCCAGTACTTC | CASSLGTGEETQYF